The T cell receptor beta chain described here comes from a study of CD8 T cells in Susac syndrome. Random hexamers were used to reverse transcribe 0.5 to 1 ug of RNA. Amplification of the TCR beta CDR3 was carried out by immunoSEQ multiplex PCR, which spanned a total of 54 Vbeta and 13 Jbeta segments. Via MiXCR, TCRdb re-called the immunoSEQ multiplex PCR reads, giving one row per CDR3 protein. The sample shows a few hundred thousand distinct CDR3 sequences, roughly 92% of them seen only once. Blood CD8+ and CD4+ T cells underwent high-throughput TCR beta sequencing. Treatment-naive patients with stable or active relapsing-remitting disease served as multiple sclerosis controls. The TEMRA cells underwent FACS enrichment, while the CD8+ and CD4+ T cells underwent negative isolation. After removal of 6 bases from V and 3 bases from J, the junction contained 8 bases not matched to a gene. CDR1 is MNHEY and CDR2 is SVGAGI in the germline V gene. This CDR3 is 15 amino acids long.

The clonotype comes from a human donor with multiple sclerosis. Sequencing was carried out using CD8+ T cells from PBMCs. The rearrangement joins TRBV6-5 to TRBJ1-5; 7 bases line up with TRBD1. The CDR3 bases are TGTGCCAGCAGACCGAGTGACAGGGCCAATCAGCCCCAGCATTTT. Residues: CASRPSDRANQPQHF.